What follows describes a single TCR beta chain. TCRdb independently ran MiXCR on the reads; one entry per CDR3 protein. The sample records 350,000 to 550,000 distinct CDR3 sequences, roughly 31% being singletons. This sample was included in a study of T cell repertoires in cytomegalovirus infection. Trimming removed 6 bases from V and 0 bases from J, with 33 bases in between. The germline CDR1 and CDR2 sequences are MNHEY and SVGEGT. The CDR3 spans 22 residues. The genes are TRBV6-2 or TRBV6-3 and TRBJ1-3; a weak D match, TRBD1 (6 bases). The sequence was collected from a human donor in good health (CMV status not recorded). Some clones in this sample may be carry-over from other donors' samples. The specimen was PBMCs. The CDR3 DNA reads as TGTGCCAGCAGCACGGGCCGGTTGTTATCCCGACAGGCACGAAGCTCTGGAAACACCATATATTTT. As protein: CASSTGRLLSRQARSSGNTIYF.